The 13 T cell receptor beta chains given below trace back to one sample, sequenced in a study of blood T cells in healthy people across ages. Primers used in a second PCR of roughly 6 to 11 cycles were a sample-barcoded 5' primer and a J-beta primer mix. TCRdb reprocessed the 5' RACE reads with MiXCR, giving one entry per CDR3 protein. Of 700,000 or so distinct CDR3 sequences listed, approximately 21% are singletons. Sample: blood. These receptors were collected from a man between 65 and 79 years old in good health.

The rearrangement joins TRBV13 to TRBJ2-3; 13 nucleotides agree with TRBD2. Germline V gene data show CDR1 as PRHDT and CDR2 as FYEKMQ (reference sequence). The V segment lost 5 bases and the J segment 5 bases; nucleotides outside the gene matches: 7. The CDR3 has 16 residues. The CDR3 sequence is CASSPKTSGGLDTQYF. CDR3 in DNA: TGTGCCAGCAGCCCTAAGACTAGCGGGGGGTTAGATACGCAGTATTTT.

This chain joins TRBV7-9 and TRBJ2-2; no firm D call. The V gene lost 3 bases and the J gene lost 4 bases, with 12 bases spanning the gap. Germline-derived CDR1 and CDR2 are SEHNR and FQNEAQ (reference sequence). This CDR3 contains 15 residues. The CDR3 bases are TGTGCCAGCAGCTTGATCGCCTCCCGCACCGGGGAGCTGTTTTTT. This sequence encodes CASSLIASRTGELFF. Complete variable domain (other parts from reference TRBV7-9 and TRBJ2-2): DTGVSQNPRHKITKRGQNVTFRCDPISEHNRLYWYRQTLGQGPEFLTYFQNEAQLEKSRLLSDRFSAERPKGSFSTLEIQRTEQGDSAMYLCASSLIASRTGELFFGEGSRLTVL.

Here the CDR3 DNA reads TGTGCCAGCAGTTTATGGGGCAGGGACGACTACACCTTC. Amino acid sequence: CASSLWGRDDYTF. V is TRBV28 and J is TRBJ1-2, with a possible D match to TRBD1 (5 bases). Trimming removed 0 bases from V and 10 bases from J, with 12 bases in between. Germline CDR1 is MDHEN and CDR2 is SYDVKM. The CDR3 loop spans 13 amino acids.

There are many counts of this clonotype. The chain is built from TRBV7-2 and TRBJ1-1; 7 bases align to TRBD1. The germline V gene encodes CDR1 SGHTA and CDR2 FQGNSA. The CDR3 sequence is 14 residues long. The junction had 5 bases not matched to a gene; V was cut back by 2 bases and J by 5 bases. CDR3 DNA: TGTGCCAGCAGCTTACGACAGGGAGGGACTGAAGCTTTCTTT. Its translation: CASSLRQGGTEAFF. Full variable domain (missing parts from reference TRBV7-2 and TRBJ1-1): GAGVSQSPSNKVTEKGKDVELRCDPISGHTALYWYRQSLGQGLEFLIYFQGNSAPDKSGLPSDRFSAERTGGSVSTLTIQRTQQEDSAVYLCASSLRQGGTEAFFGQGTRLTVV.

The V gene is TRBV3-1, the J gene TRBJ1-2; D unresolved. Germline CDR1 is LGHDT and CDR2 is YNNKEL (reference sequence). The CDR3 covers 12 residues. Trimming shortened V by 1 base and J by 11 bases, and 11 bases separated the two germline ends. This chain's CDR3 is CASSQAEKTYTF. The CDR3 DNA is TGTGCCAGCAGCCAAGCCGAAAAGACGTACACCTTC.

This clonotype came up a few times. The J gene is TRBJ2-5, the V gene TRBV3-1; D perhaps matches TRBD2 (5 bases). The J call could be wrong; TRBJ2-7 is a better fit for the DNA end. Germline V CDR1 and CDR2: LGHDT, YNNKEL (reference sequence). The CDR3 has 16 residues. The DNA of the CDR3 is TGTGCCAGCAGCCGCTATATTTCCGGGGATAACTACGAGCAGTACTTC. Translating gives CASSRYISGDNYEQYF.

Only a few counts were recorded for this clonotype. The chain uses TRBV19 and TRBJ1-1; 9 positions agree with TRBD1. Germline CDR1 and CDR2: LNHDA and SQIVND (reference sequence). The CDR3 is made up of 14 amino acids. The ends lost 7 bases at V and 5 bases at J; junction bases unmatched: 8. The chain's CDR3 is CASTNRGRFTEAFF. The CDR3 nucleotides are TGTGCCAGTACTAACAGGGGGCGTTTTACTGAAGCTTTCTTT.

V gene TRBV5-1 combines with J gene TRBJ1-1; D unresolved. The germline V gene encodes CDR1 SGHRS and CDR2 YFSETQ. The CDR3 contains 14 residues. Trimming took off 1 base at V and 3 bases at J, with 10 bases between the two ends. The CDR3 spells CASSLREGYTEAFF. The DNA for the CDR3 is TGCGCCAGCAGCTTGCGGGAAGGTTACACTGAAGCTTTCTTT. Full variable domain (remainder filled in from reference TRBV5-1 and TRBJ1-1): KAGVTQTPRYLIKTRGQQVTLSCSPISGHRSVSWYQQTPGQGLQFLFEYFSETQRNKGNFPGRFSGRQFSNSRSEMNVSTLELGDSALYLCASSLREGYTEAFFGQGTRLTVV.

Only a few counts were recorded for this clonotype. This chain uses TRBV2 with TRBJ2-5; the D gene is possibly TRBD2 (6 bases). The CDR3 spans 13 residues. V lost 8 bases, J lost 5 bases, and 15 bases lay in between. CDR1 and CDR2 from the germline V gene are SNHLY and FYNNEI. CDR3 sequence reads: CASGRDFGETQYF. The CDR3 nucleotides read TGTGCCAGCGGTAGGGACTTCGGGGAGACCCAGTACTTC.

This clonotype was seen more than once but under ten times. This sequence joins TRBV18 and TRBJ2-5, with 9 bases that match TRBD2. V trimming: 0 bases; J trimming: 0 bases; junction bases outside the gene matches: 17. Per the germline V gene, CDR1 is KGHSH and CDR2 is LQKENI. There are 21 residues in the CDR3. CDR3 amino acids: CASSPPGGLAGKMINQETQYF. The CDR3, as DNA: TGTGCCAGCTCACCACCTGGTGGGCTAGCGGGGAAAATGATAAACCAAGAGACCCAGTACTTC.

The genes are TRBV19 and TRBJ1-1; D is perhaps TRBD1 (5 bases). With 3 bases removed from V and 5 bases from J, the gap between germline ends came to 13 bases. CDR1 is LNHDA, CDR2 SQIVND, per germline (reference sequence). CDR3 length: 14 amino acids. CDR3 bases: TGTGCCAGTAGTATGGGGGTGGAGGGAACTGAAGCTTTCTTT. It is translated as CASSMGVEGTEAFF.

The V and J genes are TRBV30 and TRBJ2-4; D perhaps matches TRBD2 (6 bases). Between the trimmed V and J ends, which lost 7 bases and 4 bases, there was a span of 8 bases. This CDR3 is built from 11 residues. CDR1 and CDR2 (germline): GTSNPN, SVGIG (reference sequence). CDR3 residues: CASREKNIQYF. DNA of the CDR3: TGTGCCTCCCGGGAGAAAAACATTCAGTACTTC.

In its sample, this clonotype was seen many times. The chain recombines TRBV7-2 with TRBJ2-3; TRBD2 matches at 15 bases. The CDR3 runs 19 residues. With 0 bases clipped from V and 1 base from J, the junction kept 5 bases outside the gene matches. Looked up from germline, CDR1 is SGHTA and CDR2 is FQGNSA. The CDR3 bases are TGTGCCAGCAGCTTAGCCGGGACTAGCGGGAGGTTTGGCACAGATACGCAGTATTTT. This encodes CASSLAGTSGRFGTDTQYF.